Below are 12 T cell receptor beta chains sequenced from a single sample in a study of blood T cell repertoires in COVID-19. Only in-frame clones appear in the TCRdb table, and some are missing; sequencing was by immunoSEQ multiplex PCR. This sample has 30,000 to 40,000 clones, with 85% to 95% found just once. Sequencing was carried out using peripheral blood. Receptor source: a human donor in a cohort sampled during active COVID-19.

This sequence joins TRBV6-5 and TRBJ1-1; D not resolved. V was pared by 6 bases and J by 1 base, with 9 bases between. Germline-derived CDR1 and CDR2 are MNHEY and SVGAGI. This CDR3 comprises 13 residues. In nucleotides, the CDR3 is TGTGCCAGCAGCACTCACGGGAACACTGAAGCTTTCTTT. It codes for CASSTHGNTEAFF.

The gene calls are TRBV28 and TRBJ1-1; 11 bases line up with TRBD1. Germline CDR1 is MDHEN and CDR2 is SYDVKM. J lost 5 bases, V lost 6 bases, and 5 bases had no gene match. This CDR3 is built from 14 residues. CDR3 loop: CASRSGQGATEAFF. In DNA, the CDR3 is TGTGCCAGCAGATCCGGACAGGGGGCTACTGAAGCTTTCTTT. The full variable domain, rest sourced from reference TRBV28 and TRBJ1-1, is DVKVTQSSRYLVKRTGEKVFLECVQDMDHENMFWYRQDPGLGLRLIYFSYDVKMKEKGDIPEGYSVSREKKERFSLILESASTNQTSMYLCASRSGQGATEAFFGQGTRLTVV.

The chain's CDR3 is CASSLGLAGADEQYF. CDR3 nucleotide sequence: TGTGCCAGCAGCTTAGGGCTAGCGGGAGCCGACGAGCAGTACTTC. V and J are TRBV7-9 and TRBJ2-7; 10 bases are shared with TRBD2. Per germline, CDR1 SEHNR and CDR2 FQNEAQ (reference sequence). Trimming took 1 base from V and 5 from J; bases not matched to a gene: 5. The CDR3 length is 15 residues. The full variable domain, its missing parts supplied by reference TRBV7-9 and TRBJ2-7, is DTGVSQNPRHKITKRGQNVTFRCDPISEHNRLYWYRQTLGQGPEFLTYFQNEAQLEKSRLLSDRFSAERPKGSFSTLEIQRTEQGDSAMYLCASSLGLAGADEQYFGPGTRLTVT.

The rearrangement uses TRBV19 and TRBJ2-1; 8 positions match TRBD2. Germline CDR1 reads LNHDA; CDR2 reads SQIVND (reference sequence). Trimming cost V 3 bases and J 6 bases; bases outside gene matches: 4. The CDR3 loop spans 14 amino acids. CDR3 protein: CASSMGTRGNEQFF. CDR3 DNA: TGTGCCAGTAGTATGGGGACTAGAGGCAATGAGCAGTTCTTC.

V is TRBV28 and J is TRBJ1-3; D gene uncertain. The CDR3 length is 16 residues. V lost 5 bases to trimming and J lost 3 bases, with 17 bases between them. CDR1 and CDR2 (germline): MDHEN, SYDVKM. CDR3: CASSLLLGTFGNTIYF. In DNA form, the CDR3 reads TGTGCCAGCAGTCTCCTACTAGGAACCTTTGGAAACACCATATATTTT.

V is TRBV28 and J is TRBJ2-7; 8 nucleotides agree with TRBD2. Trimming removed 5 bases from V and 5 bases from J; junction bases left unmatched: 8. Germline V gene sequence: CDR1 MDHEN, CDR2 SYDVKM. The CDR3 covers 14 residues. The CDR3 spells CASSRSGRLDEQYF. The CDR3 DNA follows: TGTGCCAGCAGTCGGAGCGGGAGACTTGACGAGCAGTACTTC.

J is TRBJ1-5 and V is TRBV9; maybe TRBD1 (5 bases). Looked up from germline, CDR1 is SGDLS and CDR2 is YYNGEE. V dropped 2 bases and J dropped 5 bases, with 14 bases sitting between them. The CDR3 is 15 amino acids. CDR3: CASSVGQEGYQPQHF. The DNA of the CDR3 is TGTGCCAGCAGCGTGGGGCAGGAGGGATATCAGCCCCAGCATTTT.

J is TRBJ1-1 and V is TRBV7-2; D is undetermined. Germline V CDR1 and CDR2: SGHTA, FQGNSA. This CDR3 contains 13 residues. Trimming removed 2 bases from V and 2 bases from J, with 6 bases in between. CDR3 DNA sequence: TGTGCCAGCAGCTTATACAGTAACACTGAAGCTTTCTTT. Its translation is CASSLYSNTEAFF.

The chain has TRBV28 and TRBJ1-1; weak D call: TRBD1 (6 bases). Trimming took off 8 bases at V and 0 bases at J, with 13 bases between the two ends. The CDR3 consists of 14 residues. The germline V gene has CDR1 MDHEN and CDR2 SYDVKM. This chain's CDR3 is CASGTWTVNTEAFF. For the CDR3, the DNA is TGTGCCAGCGGAACGTGGACAGTGAACACTGAAGCTTTCTTT.

V usage is TRBV5-5 and J usage is TRBJ2-1, with 10 bases identical to TRBD2. Germline CDR1 SGHKS, CDR2 YYEKEE (reference sequence). The CDR3 totals 15 residues. V was pared by 3 bases and J by 8 bases, with 8 bases of the junction left unmatched. CDR3 sequence: CASSSVAGGLYEQFF. DNA of the CDR3: TGTGCCAGCAGCTCCGTAGCGGGAGGTCTTTATGAGCAGTTCTTC.

This chain connects TRBV30 to TRBJ1-2; D is possibly TRBD1 (6 bases). The CDR3 loop spans 14 amino acids. V dropped 3 bases and J dropped 4 bases, with 15 bases sitting between them. Germline CDR1 and CDR2: GTSNPN and SVGIG (reference sequence). The DNA for the CDR3 is TGTGCCTGGAGATACACAGGGTTAGGCTATGGCTACACCTTC. Protein product: CAWRYTGLGYGYTF.

The V and J genes are TRBV7-8 and TRBJ1-5, with TRBD1 identical over 7 bases. CDR1 and CDR2 from the germline V gene are SGHVS and FQNEAQ. The CDR3 is 14 amino acids. V lost 4 bases to trimming and J lost 5 bases; unmatched junction nucleotides: 5. CDR3 loop: CASSSDRVYQPQHF. The CDR3 nucleotides are TGTGCCAGCAGCTCCGACAGGGTGTATCAGCCCCAGCATTTT.